This is a list of T cell receptor beta chains from one sample in a study of OX40 agonist ivuxolimab in advanced cancers. Clones were read by immunoSEQ multiplex PCR, and TCRdb kept only the in-frame ones, dropping some. Among more than 55,000 clones listed, around 83% were seen once. The specimen comprised CD4+ or CD8+ T cells sorted from blood, sampled in a trial of the OX40 agonist ivuxolimab. These receptors originate from an adult with an advanced solid tumor such as melanoma, head and neck, liver or kidney cancer. Both conserved end residues are part of each CDR3.

V: TRBV12-1
CDR3: CATPQGSSNEQYF

V: TRBV5-4
CDR3: CASSLSEGTYEQYF

V: TRBV27
CDR3: CASSSIPPPQATQYF

V: TRBV28
CDR3: CASRYRGVERGYTF

V: TRBV4-2
CDR3: CASSQARGDRESRSPLHF

V: TRBV11-2
CDR3: CASSLDFQGAVVETQYF

V: TRBV28
CDR3: CASRSTSGGLYGYTF

V: TRBV6-5
CDR3: CASSYSAGGSAAFF

V: TRBV9
CDR3: CASSPDIGSYEQYF

V: TRBV2
CDR3: CASFPIRAQETQYF

V: TRBV7-7
CDR3: CASSRSPNTGELFF

V: TRBV7-2
CDR3: CASSSSGANTEAFF

V: TRBV7-8
CDR3: CASSYNQGSETQYF

V: TRBV7-8
CDR3: CASSFATGTNGYTF

V: TRBV9
CDR3: CASSVGLGGAPDTEAFF

V: TRBV5-1
CDR3: CASSLLGSGNEAFF

V: TRBV7-2
CDR3: CASSPRTDYSPLHF

V: TRBV9
CDR3: CASSAFGSSGGYTF

V: TRBV5-6
CDR3: CASSTLDVGDYEQYF

V: TRBV5-4
CDR3: CASTGGGSNYGYTF

V: TRBV5-1
CDR3: CASSLGLAGGSTSYEQYF

V: TRBV2
CDR3: CASSPGRNNSPLHF

V: TRBV6-6
CDR3: CASSSGRVYNSPLHF

V: TRBV28
CDR3: CASSLTTGGVESNEQFF

V: TRBV5-1
CDR3: CASSLDRGQGQPQHF

V: TRBV23-1
CDR3: CASSQSGDPRYEQYF

V: TRBV5-1
CDR3: CASSLEGGRNEQFF

V: TRBV11-2
CDR3: CASSLDTGTAYGYTF

V: TRBV2
CDR3: CASSATSSYNEQFF

V: TRBV29-1
CDR3: CSVPNGYEQYF

V: TRBV7-3
CDR3: CASSSVESGANVLTF

V: TRBV6-1
CDR3: CASSIRTVDQPQHF

V: TRBV18
CDR3: CASSPRTGVDTDTQYF

V: TRBV2
CDR3: CASSEGGTGELFF

V: TRBV19
CDR3: CASSIKAGPEKLFF

V: TRBV4-3
CDR3: CASSQDYYTAGELFF

V: TRBV9
CDR3: CASSVVGGFTDTQYF

V: TRBV28
CDR3: CASSGIGDGYTF

V: TRBV30
CDR3: CAWRHRALGTDTQYF

V: TRBV11-3
CDR3: CASSSSRVNEQYF

V: TRBV5-4
CDR3: CASSLTALNTEAFF

V: TRBV25-1
CDR3: CASSEPWLGTQYF

V: TRBV6-1
CDR3: CASKVGGAYEQYF

V: TRBV6-6
CDR3: CASSSRWFTEAFF

V: TRBV2
CDR3: CASIAGTAQPQHF

V: TRBV9
CDR3: CASSVVGGGLMNTEAFF

V: TRBV18
CDR3: CASSPTQRLEAFF

V: TRBV25-1
CDR3: CASSVPRGDTQYF